The entry that follows covers one T cell receptor (beta chain) sequence. The germline gives CDR1 MDHEN, CDR2 SYDVKM. This CDR3 is built from 12 residues. The junction had 6 bases not matched to a gene; V was cut back by 10 bases and J by 3 bases. This entry comes from a study of blood T cell repertoires in COVID-19. Some clones are missing from TCRdb's copy, which holds only in-frame ones; the method was immunoSEQ multiplex PCR. The sample contains about 190,000 clones, about 80% of which appear only once. Specimen: peripheral blood. V is TRBV28 and J is TRBJ2-7; 7 bases are a match to TRBD1. The origin of this receptor is a woman aged 55 to 70 with COVID-19, enrolled during active disease. CDR3 bases: TGTGCCATTAAAGGGACAGTCTACGAGCAGTACTTC. It yields the protein CAIKGTVYEQYF. The full variable domain, rest sourced from reference TRBV28 and TRBJ2-7, is DVKVTQSSRYLVKRTGEKVFLECVQDMDHENMFWYRQDPGLGLRLIYFSYDVKMKEKGDIPEGYSVSREKKERFSLILESASTNQTSMYLCAIKGTVYEQYFGPGTRLTVT.